This entry concerns a single T cell receptor (beta chain). Between the trimmed V and J ends, which lost 2 bases and 4 bases, there was a span of 14 bases. The CDR3 is 14 residues long. Germline V gives CDR1 SQVTM, CDR2 ANQGSEA. The data originate from a study of blood T cell repertoires in COVID-19. Those enrolled in Seattle joined during active infection and were followed longitudinally afterward. Only in-frame clones appear in the TCRdb table, and some are missing; sequencing was by immunoSEQ multiplex PCR. The sample yields 300,000 to 350,000 clones, roughly 87% seen once. V is TRBV29-1 and J is TRBJ1-1, with D maybe TRBD1 (5 bases). The material sequenced was peripheral blood. This receptor was obtained from a woman between 55 and 75 years old with COVID-19, enrolled during active disease. As DNA, the CDR3 is TGCAGCGTTGAATCTCAGGGACTGGGCACTGAAGCTTTCTTT. This gives the protein CSVESQGLGTEAFF.